A selection of T cell receptor beta chains follows, all from one sample in a study of control samples from healthy donors and cancer patients. The protocol was immunoSEQ multiplex PCR, while the TCRdb copy is restricted to in-frame clones and leaves out a portion. Of 100,000 to 150,000 clones in the sample, about nine tenths were seen once. Sequencing was carried out using blood. Receptors originate from a woman between 50 and 59 years old in good health. CDR3s include the opening cysteine and the closing phenylalanine or tryptophan. D genes are given only for firm matches. Clone size is shown for a subset of rows, as once, few, many or a class of expanded clone.

cdr3_aa	cdr3_nt	clone_size	d_call	v_call	j_call
CASSLDIGTGQGYTF	TGTGCCAGCAGCTTAGACATCGGGACGGGCCAGGGCTACACCTTC	NA	NA	TRBV7-2	TRBJ1-2
CASSLWASGFTDTQYF	TGTGCCAGCAGCTTATGGGCCAGCGGGTTTACAGATACGCAGTATTTT	NA	NA	TRBV7-2	TRBJ2-3
CSVEDRDGKPQHF	TGCAGCGTTGAAGACAGGGATGGAAAGCCCCAGCATTTT	NA	NA	TRBV29-1	TRBJ1-5
CASSVGSGIGEKLFF	TGTGCCAGCAGCGTAGGATCAGGTATTGGTGAAAAACTGTTTTTT	NA	NA	TRBV9	TRBJ1-4
CASSEAPVNYGYTF	TGTGCCAGCAGTGAAGCGCCAGTAAACTATGGCTACACCTTC	NA	NA	TRBV2	TRBJ1-2
CASSYSGRGGQDTQYF	TGTGCCAGCAGTTACTCAGGGCGGGGGGGCCAGGATACGCAGTATTTT	NA	TRBD2	TRBV6-5	TRBJ2-3
CASSIQTGDNSPLHF	TGTGCCAGCAGCATCCAAACAGGGGACAATTCACCCCTCCACTTT	few	TRBD1	TRBV7-8	TRBJ1-6
CASSLTSAATNEKLFF	TGCGCCAGCAGCCTAACGTCGGCGGCAACTAATGAAAAACTGTTTTTT	NA	NA	TRBV4-1	TRBJ1-4
CASSARQGAEYGYTF	TGTGCCAGCAGCGCCCGACAGGGGGCGGAATATGGCTACACCTTC	NA	TRBD1	TRBV7-8	TRBJ1-2
CASSLTTGLAGSPLHF	TGTGCCAGCAGCTTAACAACAGGGCTTGCGGGGTCACCCCTCCACTTT	NA	NA	TRBV7-9	TRBJ1-6
CASGQTQYF	TGTGCTTCTGGCCAGACCCAGTACTTC	once	NA	TRBV6-6	TRBJ2-5
CSARQGLQSGTEAFF	TGCAGCGCAAGACAGGGGTTACAATCGGGGACTGAAGCTTTCTTT	NA	TRBD1	TRBV29-1	TRBJ1-1
CASSIGSNEQFF	TGTGCCAGTAGTATTGGGTCCAATGAGCAGTTCTTC	NA	NA	TRBV19	TRBJ2-1
CAWSFGTYGYTF	TGTGCCTGGAGTTTCGGTACCTATGGCTACACCTTC	NA	NA	TRBV30	TRBJ1-2
CASRPLAGEQFF	TGTGCCAGCAGACCACTAGCGGGGGAGCAGTTCTTC	NA	TRBD2	TRBV27	TRBJ2-1
CAWSPPGRTAFF	TGTGCCTGGAGTCCTCCGGGACGAACGGCGTTCTTC	NA	NA	TRBV30	TRBJ2-1
CSVGTGNEQYF	TGCAGTGTAGGGACAGGGAACGAGCAGTACTTC	once	TRBD1	TRBV20-1	TRBJ2-7
CASSAYEGRMLGEQYF	TGTGCCAGCAGTGCTTACGAGGGCCGCATGTTAGGCGAGCAGTACTTC	NA	NA	TRBV28	TRBJ2-7
CASSLGGPADTQYF	TGTGCCAGCAGCTTAGGAGGTCCGGCAGATACGCAGTATTTT	NA	NA	TRBV7-8	TRBJ2-3
CASRPRTSGSEQYF	TGTGCCAGCAGACCCCGGACTAGCGGGAGCGAGCAGTACTTC	NA	TRBD2	TRBV7-9	TRBJ2-7
CASSLTIRQDYGYTF	TGTGCCAGCAGTCTCACGATAAGACAGGACTATGGCTACACCTTC	NA	NA	TRBV6-5	TRBJ1-2
CASSPSGADSPLHF	TGTGCCAGCAGTCCTTCGGGGGCGGATTCACCCCTCCACTTT	NA	NA	TRBV28	TRBJ1-6
CAWIGTGGNGYTF	TGTGCCTGGATAGGTACCGGAGGGAATGGCTACACCTTC	NA	NA	TRBV30	TRBJ1-2
CASSTRGLATEQYF	TGTGCCAGCAGCACCCGGGGACTAGCGACCGAGCAGTACTTC	NA	TRBD2	TRBV5-6	TRBJ2-7
CASSRIPGTSLGADTQYF	TGTGCCAGCAGCCGGATTCCGGGCACCAGCCTGGGGGCAGATACGCAGTATTTT	NA	NA	TRBV14	TRBJ2-3
CASSFKYEAFF	TGTGCCAGCAGTTTTAAGTATGAAGCTTTCTTT	NA	NA	TRBV28	TRBJ1-1
CASSPAQGNYGYTF	TGTGCCAGCAGCCCCGCACAGGGTAACTATGGCTACACCTTC	NA	NA	TRBV7-9	TRBJ1-2
CASSPGGTKETQYF	TGTGCCAGCAGCCCGGGGGGCACCAAAGAGACCCAGTACTTC	NA	NA	TRBV3-1/TRBV3-2	TRBJ2-5
CASSPQRQGPSISNTGELFF	TGTGCCAGCAGCCCCCAACGACAGGGCCCCTCTATTTCAAACACCGGGGAGCTGTTTTTT	NA	TRBD1	TRBV9	TRBJ2-2
CASSPYPTSGRQFGGNEQFF	TGCGCCAGCAGCCCCTACCCGACTAGCGGGAGACAGTTCGGTGGGAATGAGCAGTTCTTC	once	TRBD2	TRBV5-1	TRBJ2-1
CASSYWGENTEAFF	TGTGCCAGCAGTTACTGGGGGGAGAACACTGAAGCTTTCTTT	NA	NA	TRBV6-5	TRBJ1-1
CASSQGGGTYNEQFF	TGCGCCAGCAGCCAAGGGGGGGGAACCTACAATGAGCAGTTCTTC	NA	TRBD2	TRBV4-1	TRBJ2-1
CASSGAGRPRNTEAFF	TGTGCCAGCAGCGGAGCAGGAAGGCCTAGAAACACTGAAGCTTTCTTT	NA	NA	TRBV4-2	TRBJ1-1
CASSLDPYGEQFF	TGTGCCAGCAGCTTAGATCCATACGGGGAGCAGTTCTTC	NA	NA	TRBV11-3	TRBJ2-1
CASSLVGRDKTGELFF	TGTGCCAGCAGCTTAGTCGGCAGGGATAAGACCGGGGAGCTGTTTTTT	NA	NA	TRBV11-2	TRBJ2-2
CASSLGRVPSYEQYF	TGCGCCAGCAGCTTGGGCAGGGTACCCTCCTACGAGCAGTACTTC	NA	NA	TRBV5-1	TRBJ2-7
CASSPSGGRDTEAFF	TGTGCCAGCTCACCCTCAGGGGGGCGCGACACTGAAGCTTTCTTT	NA	TRBD1	TRBV18	TRBJ1-1